Listed here are 27 T cell receptor beta chains from one sample, sequenced in a study of post-analysis software for immune sequencing data. Overall study findings and caveats: The study found TRBV5-6, TRBV5-1 and TRBV20-1 among about 5 TRBV segments more frequent in patients than controls.

Each TCR beta cDNA library carried unique molecular identifiers. TCRdb reprocessed the PCR reads via MiXCR and lists one record per CDR3 protein. This table has 650,000 to 850,000 distinct CDR3 sequences, roughly 50% appearing once. No antigen has been assigned to these receptors. Sequenced sample: blood. Receptor source: a girl aged 5-17 years with multiple sclerosis.

The genes are TRBV5-6 and TRBJ2-3, with a tentative D call TRBD1 (6 bases). The germline V and J ends were trimmed by 4 bases and 3 bases, with 15 bases remaining between them. The length of the CDR3 is 15 residues. Germline V CDR1 and CDR2: SGHDT, YYEEEE. This chain's CDR3 is CASSTGQLGTDTQYF. CDR3 sequence (DNA): TGTGCCAGCAGCACCGGACAGCTAGGGACAGATACGCAGTATTTT.

There are a few counts of this clonotype. This sequence joins TRBV29-1 and TRBJ2-1; tentative D call: TRBD2 (5 bases). V was trimmed by 2 bases and J by 7 bases, leaving 12 bases between them. This CDR3 spans 13 amino acids. Germline V gives CDR1 SQVTM, CDR2 ANQGSEA. The CDR3 here is CSVERSTGNEQFF. The CDR3 DNA sequence: TGCAGCGTTGAACGGAGTACGGGGAATGAGCAGTTCTTC.

The V and J genes are TRBV20-1 and TRBJ2-7, with D perhaps TRBD2 (6 bases). The J call may be mistaken, given a closer DNA end match to TRBJ2-5. Germline CDR1 DFQATT, CDR2 SNEGSKA (reference sequence). The CDR3 is 14 residues long. CDR3 nucleotides: TGCAGTTCCGAAAGAAGGCCAGGGACTGAGACCCAGTACTTC. Protein: CSSERRPGTETQYF.

In this sample, this clonotype turned up a few times. The V call is TRBV29-1, the J call TRBJ2-3; D is unresolved. Germline loops: CDR1 SQVTM, CDR2 ANQGSEA. V shed 3 bases and J shed 0 bases, with 7 bases lying between them. This CDR3 has 13 amino acids. In DNA form, the CDR3 reads TGCAGCGTTGAGGGCCTTAGCACAGATACGCAGTATTTT. Encoded protein: CSVEGLSTDTQYF.

The J gene is TRBJ1-1, the V gene TRBV5-6; D not certain. The CDR3 has 13 amino acids. Trimming took 1 base from V and 6 from J, leaving 10 bases between them. Germline V lookup: CDR1 SGHDT, CDR2 YYEEEE. The CDR3 DNA follows: TGTGCCAGCAGCTTGAAGACCTTTTCTGAAGCTTTCTTT. Translation gives CASSLKTFSEAFF.

V gene TRBV5-5 combines with J gene TRBJ1-1; possible D gene TRBD1, 5 bases. The CDR3 runs 14 residues. Germline V gives CDR1 SGHKS, CDR2 YYEKEE (reference sequence). Between the trimmed V and J ends, which lost 1 base and 3 bases, there was a span of 10 bases. CDR3 residues: CASSLSRGHTEAFF. CDR3 DNA: TGTGCCAGCAGCTTGTCCCGGGGACACACTGAAGCTTTCTTT. Full variable domain (missing parts from reference TRBV5-5 and TRBJ1-1): DAGVTQSPTHLIKTRGQQVTLRCSPISGHKSVSWYQQVLGQGPQFIFQYYEKEERGRGNFPDRFSARQFPNYSSELNVNALLLGDSALYLCASSLSRGHTEAFFGQGTRLTVV.

This rearrangement joins TRBV10-3 to TRBJ2-7; 10 bases line up with TRBD2. The CDR3 sequence is 15 residues long. Germline values: CDR1 ENHRY, CDR2 SYGVKD. V shed 6 bases and J 5 bases; nucleotides not matched to a gene: 10. This chain's CDR3 is CAISPAGGPNNEQYF. The CDR3 DNA follows: TGTGCCATCAGCCCAGCGGGGGGGCCTAACAACGAGCAGTACTTC.

This rearrangement joins TRBV20-1 to TRBJ2-1; D is unclear. Germline CDR1 DFQATT, CDR2 SNEGSKA (reference sequence). V lost 3 bases, J lost 4 bases, and 7 bases lay in between. The CDR3 spans 12 residues. CDR3: CSASKQYNEQFF. CDR3 nucleotides: TGCAGTGCTAGTAAGCAGTACAATGAGCAGTTCTTC.

The J gene is TRBJ1-1, the V gene TRBV20-1; weak D call: TRBD1 (5 bases). The CDR3 runs 15 residues. The V gene's germline CDR1 is DFQATT and CDR2 SNEGSKA (reference sequence). The V and J ends lost 4 bases and 0 bases respectively, with 15 bases between them. The CDR3, as DNA: TGCAGTGCTACAAAGACAGTGTTAATGAACACTGAAGCTTTCTTT. This codes for CSATKTVLMNTEAFF.

V is TRBV7-2 and J is TRBJ1-3; D is unclear. The CDR3 totals 15 residues. V dropped 5 bases and J dropped 0 bases, with 11 bases sitting between them. Germline V gene sequence: CDR1 SGHTA, CDR2 FQGNSA. CDR3 bases: TGTGCCAGCAGCCCTCTGGGCAGCTCTGGAAACACCATATATTTT. This translates into CASSPLGSSGNTIYF. The full variable domain, its missing parts supplied by reference TRBV7-2 and TRBJ1-3, is GAGVSQSPSNKVTEKGKDVELRCDPISGHTALYWYRQSLGQGLEFLIYFQGNSAPDKSGLPSDRFSAERTGGSVSTLTIQRTQQEDSAVYLCASSPLGSSGNTIYFGEGSWLTVV.

The chain joins TRBV5-1 to TRBJ1-1, with TRBD1 as a possible D gene (6 bases). The CDR3 is 15 residues long. Trimming removed 4 bases from V and 1 base from J, with 14 bases in between. Germline V gives CDR1 SGHRS, CDR2 YFSETQ. The CDR3, as DNA: TGCGCCAGCAGCCCCCGCCCAGGGGAGAACACTGAAGCTTTCTTT. Translating it yields CASSPRPGENTEAFF.

This clonotype was recorded a few times. The V and J genes are TRBV20-1 and TRBJ2-3, with 11 bases lining up with TRBD2. Trimming removed 6 bases from V and 2 bases from J; junction bases left unmatched: 25. CDR1 DFQATT and CDR2 SNEGSKA come from the germline V gene (reference sequence). CDR3 size: 21 residues. The CDR3 spells CSAKLKSLAGVGPGYTDTQYF. Written as DNA, the CDR3 is TGCAGTGCAAAACTGAAATCACTAGCGGGAGTTGGGCCGGGGTACACAGATACGCAGTATTTT.

The chain recombines TRBV7-9 with TRBJ2-1, with 10 bases aligning to TRBD2. Trimming cost V 1 base and J 3 bases; bases outside gene matches: 6. CDR3 length equals 17 residues. Germline V gene lookup returns CDR1 SEHNR and CDR2 FQNEAQ (reference sequence). CDR3 sequence reads: CASSLGRAGGIYNEQFF. CDR3 nucleotides: TGTGCCAGCAGCTTAGGTCGAGCGGGGGGGATCTACAATGAGCAGTTCTTC.

The gene calls are TRBV12-3 or TRBV12-4 and TRBJ2-3, with TRBD1 matching 7 bases. V shed 1 base and J 1 base; nucleotides not matched to a gene: 2. This CDR3 is built from 15 residues. CDR3 nucleotide sequence: TGTGCCAGCAGTTTAGGGGACAGCCGCACAGATACGCAGTATTTT. Translated, it gives CASSLGDSRTDTQYF.

The V and J genes are TRBV12-5 and TRBJ2-1; D is uncertain. V was trimmed by 1 base and J by 8 bases, leaving 12 bases between them. From germline, CDR1 is LGHNT and CDR2 FRNRAP. CDR3 length: 14 amino acids. The CDR3 DNA reads TGTGCTAGTGGTTTGGGAGTAGCCCGAGATGAGCAGTTCTTC. Its translation is CASGLGVARDEQFF.

This clonotype has just a few counts. The chain links TRBV29-1 to TRBJ2-1, with D hard to call. The CDR3 is 11 residues long. Germline CDR1 reads SQVTM; CDR2 reads ANQGSEA. V was clipped by 2 bases and J by 10 bases, with 9 bases between them. CDR3 nucleotide sequence: TGCAGCGTTGAATGGGATGCGGAGCAGTTCTTC. Encoded protein: CSVEWDAEQFF.

Note on this clonotype: This may be a read error, as it is one base from a much larger clone. The chain recombines TRBV10-3 with TRBJ2-6; D possibly corresponds to TRBD1 (5 bases). There are 15 residues in the CDR3. Germline V CDR1 and CDR2: ENHRY, SYGVKD. The DNA of the CDR3 is TGTGCCATCAGGCCCGGCGGCTCTGGGGCCAACGTCCGGACTTTC. This gives the protein CAIRPGGSGANVRTF.

The rearrangement uses TRBV6-6 and TRBJ2-2, with D perhaps TRBD1 (6 bases). The CDR3 is 14 amino acids. Germline V lookup: CDR1 MNHNY, CDR2 SVGAGI (reference sequence). The V and J ends lost 8 bases and 2 bases respectively, with 12 bases between them. CDR3 sequence (DNA): TGTGCCAGCCAGCCGGGACAAAACACCGGGGAGCTGTTTTTT. Its translation: CASQPGQNTGELFF.

This clonotype turned up a few times. This chain links TRBV25-1 with TRBJ1-1; TRBD1 agrees at 8 bases. Germline V gene lookup returns CDR1 MGHDK and CDR2 SYGVNS. The CDR3 contains 18 residues. V was clipped by 4 bases and J by 3 bases; unmatched bases: 16. The CDR3 DNA reads TGTGCCAGCAGTGGGCCGCAGATCGTTTACAGGGGGGACACTGAAGCTTTCTTT. As protein: CASSGPQIVYRGDTEAFF.

The chain is built from TRBV5-6 and TRBJ1-1; 11 bases align to TRBD1. V was pared by 4 bases and J by 5 bases, with 4 bases of the junction left unmatched. The length of the CDR3 is 14 residues. CDR1 and CDR2 from the germline V gene are SGHDT and YYEEEE. The CDR3 DNA reads TGTGCCAGCAGCCCGGACAGGGGGCTAACTGAAGCTTTCTTT. Its protein product is CASSPDRGLTEAFF.

This rearrangement joins TRBV12-3 or TRBV12-4 to TRBJ2-7, with TRBD2 matching 9 bases. Matching the DNA end better, TRBJ2-4 makes the J call doubtful. The CDR3 spans 16 residues. CDR3 sequence (DNA): TGTGCCAGCACCCACTCGACCTCTAGCGGGATTAACATTCAGTACTTC. Encoded protein: CASTHSTSSGINIQYF.

The chain recombines TRBV9 with TRBJ1-6; D possibly corresponds to TRBD1 (5 bases). The V end lost 0 bases, the J end lost 6 bases, and 19 bases lay between the germline ends. The CDR3 has 18 amino acids. CDR1 and CDR2 from the germline V gene are SGDLS and YYNGEE. CDR3 sequence (DNA): TGTGCCAGCAGCGTAGGTGGGCTGGGGCCGAATCTTAATTCACCCCTCCACTTT. Translation gives CASSVGGLGPNLNSPLHF.

This rearrangement joins TRBV7-8 to TRBJ2-7; either TRBD1 or TRBD2 may supply D (7 bases each). V gave up 1 base and J gave up 2 bases, with 27 bases separating them. This CDR3 is built from 20 residues. In germline, CDR1 is SGHVS, CDR2 FQNEAQ. The DNA for the CDR3 is TGTGCCAGCAGCTTAGTCAGGGGGAGGGGGCGAACCCAGAAAACCTACGAGCAGTACTTC. This codes for CASSLVRGRGRTQKTYEQYF.

This clonotype was counted a few times. J is TRBJ1-2 and V is TRBV20-1; the D is unclear. Trimming cost V 6 bases and J 5 bases, with 13 bases left between them. Germline V gene lookup returns CDR1 DFQATT and CDR2 SNEGSKA (reference sequence). The CDR3 extends over 12 amino acids. DNA for the CDR3: TGCAGTGCCAATCCGGGAGGGTATGGCTACACCTTC. Its protein product is CSANPGGYGYTF.

The sample holds a few counts of this clonotype. This sequence joins TRBV6-5 and TRBJ2-3; 10 bases are shared with TRBD1. J gave up 2 bases and V 4 bases, and 6 bases lay outside the gene matches. The CDR3 has 16 residues. Germline V gene data show CDR1 as MNHEY and CDR2 as SVGAGI. DNA for the CDR3: TGTGCCAGCAGTTCCTTAGGGACAGGGGACACAGATACGCAGTATTTT. This translates into CASSSLGTGDTDTQYF.

The chain combines TRBV29-1 with TRBJ2-7; no definite D call. Germline V lookup: CDR1 SQVTM, CDR2 ANQGSEA. Trimming shortened V by 3 bases and J by 0 bases, and 9 bases separated the two germline ends. This CDR3 comprises 13 residues. The CDR3, as DNA: TGCAGCGTTGAGCCCGACGGCTCCTACGAGCAGTACTTC. Its protein is CSVEPDGSYEQYF.

This chain connects TRBV11-3 to TRBJ2-1; TRBD2 matches 13 bases. The CDR3 is 17 residues long. V lost 5 bases, J lost 9 bases, and 13 bases stayed unmatched. The germline CDR1 and CDR2 sequences are SGHNT and YENEEA. This CDR3 is CASSPYQGLAGRGEQFF. CDR3 nucleotide sequence: TGTGCCAGCAGCCCCTACCAGGGACTAGCGGGACGTGGTGAGCAGTTCTTC.